This T cell receptor (beta chain) derives from a study of T cells in Graves' hyperthyroidism and ophthalmopathy. The investigators amplified TCR beta CDR3 regions from RNA transcripts. Researchers ran a first-round RT-PCR on the TCR CDR3 using the HTBI primer set. One entry per CDR3 protein results from TCRdb running MiXCR on the multiplex PCR reads. The data contain 660,000 or so distinct CDR3 sequences, around 21% of them singletons. CDR1 is SNHLY and CDR2 is FYNNEI in the germline V gene. Trimming cost V 7 bases and J 6 bases; bases outside gene matches: 9. The CDR3 covers 16 residues. The sequencing sample was made of blood. This receptor was taken from a man younger than 45 with Graves' ophthalmopathy. This chain connects TRBV2 to TRBJ2-3, with 14 bases lining up with TRBD2. The CDR3 sequence is CASTELGLAGVDTQYF. Here the CDR3 DNA reads TGTGCCAGCACCGAGTTGGGACTAGCGGGAGTGGATACGCAGTATTTT.